The 32 T cell receptor beta chains below come from one sample, sequenced in a study of cytomegalovirus exposure and HLA in healthy donors. Primers for the PCR totalled 60 Vbeta and 13 Jbeta. Generated by immunoSEQ multiplex PCR, the TCRdb table keeps only in-frame clones and is missing some. The table includes around 150,000 clones, 70% to 80% detected once. The material sequenced was PBMCs. These TCRs come from a man in his fifties or sixties in good health and CMV-seropositive.

This clone has only one observation. This chain joins TRBV7-9 and TRBJ1-4; 7 nucleotides agree with TRBD1. The V and J ends lost 5 bases and 1 base, in that order; junction bases with no gene match: 7. Looked up from germline, CDR1 is SEHNR and CDR2 is FQNEAQ (reference sequence). This CDR3 contains 16 residues. CDR3 DNA sequence: TGTGCCAGCAGCGAGGGGGCGGGGGGAACTAATGAAAAACTGTTTTTT. Translation: CASSEGAGGTNEKLFF. Full variable domain (missing parts from reference TRBV7-9 and TRBJ1-4): DTGVSQNPRHKITKRGQNVTFRCDPISEHNRLYWYRQTLGQGPEFLTYFQNEAQLEKSRLLSDRFSAERPKGSFSTLEIQRTEQGDSAMYLCASSEGAGGTNEKLFFGSGTQLSVL.

The V and J genes are TRBV27 and TRBJ2-3; tentative D call: TRBD2 (5 bases). CDR1 is MNHEY, CDR2 SMNVEV, per germline (reference sequence). The CDR3 extends over 14 amino acids. V was pared by 2 bases and J by 9 bases, with 15 bases between. CDR3 nucleotide sequence: TGTGCCAGCAGTTTACCTAGCAGCACCTCGACGCAGTATTTT. Residues: CASSLPSSTSTQYF.

The J gene is TRBJ1-2, the V gene TRBV10-2; D unresolved. Germline V CDR1 and CDR2: WSHSY, SAAADI. CDR3 size: 14 residues. Trimming took off 0 bases at V and 1 base at J, with 6 bases between the two ends. The CDR3 DNA reads as TGCGCCAGCAGTGAGTCGAGAGGTAACTATGGCTACACCTTC. Protein product: CASSESRGNYGYTF.

This clone was counted only a few times. CDR3 nucleotides: TGCGCCAGTACAGACAGAAATAGCAATCAGCCCCAGCATTTT. This translates into CASTDRNSNQPQHF. The chain links TRBV10-2 to TRBJ1-5; a weak D match, TRBD1 (5 bases). Per the germline V gene, CDR1 is WSHSY and CDR2 is SAAADI. The CDR3 spans 14 residues. V was shortened by 9 bases and J by 0 bases, with 12 bases between the two germline ends.

The rearrangement uses TRBV4-1 and TRBJ2-2; D is perhaps TRBD2 (6 bases). CDR3 length: 15 residues. Per the germline V gene, CDR1 is MGHRA and CDR2 is YSYEKL. The V gene lost 4 bases and the J gene lost 4 bases, with 13 bases spanning the gap. The DNA of the CDR3 is TGCGCCAGCAGCCCTCCTGGAGGGGTCACCGGGGAGCTGTTTTTT. It encodes CASSPPGGVTGELFF.

V usage is TRBV5-4 and J usage is TRBJ2-3; 9 bases align to TRBD2. The CDR3 runs to 15 residues. From germline, CDR1 is SGHNT and CDR2 YYREEE (reference sequence). J was trimmed by 1 base and V by 0 bases; bases with no gene match: 0. CDR3 residues: CASSLVAGGTDTQYF. CDR3 DNA sequence: TGTGCCAGCAGCTTGGTAGCGGGGGGCACAGATACGCAGTATTTT.

CDR3 in amino acids: CASSFRTSAYNEQFF. The CDR3, as DNA: TGTGCCAGCAGCTTTCGGACTTCGGCCTACAATGAGCAGTTCTTC. This chain uses TRBV7-2 with TRBJ2-1; D may be TRBD2 (5 bases). The V and J ends lost 3 bases and 2 bases respectively, with 11 bases between them. The CDR3 contains 15 residues. Germline CDR1 SGHTA, CDR2 FQGNSA.

The chain joins TRBV5-1 to TRBJ2-1; weak D call: TRBD2 (6 bases). CDR3 length: 15 residues. V lost 0 bases and J lost 4, with 11 bases in between. The germline V gene has CDR1 SGHRS and CDR2 YFSETQ. CDR3: CASSLVAAEYNEQFF. For the CDR3, the DNA is TGCGCCAGCAGCTTGGTAGCGGCGGAATACAATGAGCAGTTCTTC.

The chain is built from TRBV19 and TRBJ2-5; the D gene is possibly TRBD1 (6 bases). Per germline, CDR1 LNHDA and CDR2 SQIVND (reference sequence). The CDR3 sequence is 14 residues long. Trimming took off 4 bases at V and 1 base at J, with 10 bases between the two ends. CDR3 protein: CASSRDRRQETQYF. CDR3 bases: TGTGCCAGTAGTAGAGACAGGCGCCAAGAGACCCAGTACTTC.

J is TRBJ1-5 and V is TRBV28; D is unresolved. The CDR3 has 12 amino acids. V lost 6 bases, J lost 4 bases, and 7 bases lay in between. Germline V gene lookup returns CDR1 MDHEN and CDR2 SYDVKM. CDR3 region: CASRTGNQPQHF. The CDR3 DNA reads as TGTGCCAGCAGGACGGGAAATCAGCCCCAGCATTTT.

The chain joins TRBV2 to TRBJ1-5; possible D gene TRBD1, 6 bases. The germline V gene has CDR1 SNHLY and CDR2 FYNNEI. This CDR3 is 15 amino acids long. Between the trimmed V and J ends, which lost 4 bases and 2 bases, there was a span of 12 bases. CDR3 region: CASSADRIRNQPQHF. The DNA for the CDR3 is TGTGCCAGCAGTGCTGACAGGATCCGCAATCAGCCCCAGCATTTT.

The chain employs TRBV7-3 and TRBJ2-3, with a possible D match to TRBD2 (5 bases). V was shortened by 4 bases and J by 7 bases, with 12 bases between the two germline ends. The germline V gene has CDR1 SGHTA and CDR2 FQGTGA. There are 13 residues in the CDR3. The CDR3 reads CASSSTSFNTQYF. The CDR3 bases are TGTGCCAGCAGCTCTACTAGTTTTAATACGCAGTATTTT.

V gene TRBV4-3 combines with J gene TRBJ2-7, with a weak D call TRBD2 (6 bases). The CDR3 runs to 15 residues. The V and J ends lost 0 bases and 1 base respectively, with 10 bases between them. Germline CDR1 and CDR2: LGHNA and YSLEER. The CDR3 DNA reads as TGCGCCAGCAGCCAAGATCGACGGGGGTCCTACGAGCAGTACTTC. It translates to CASSQDRRGSYEQYF.

The chain recombines TRBV7-6 with TRBJ2-1; possible D gene TRBD2, 6 bases. V dropped 4 bases and J dropped 4 bases, with 14 bases sitting between them. The CDR3 loop spans 15 amino acids. Looked up from germline, CDR1 is SGHVS and CDR2 is FNYEAQ. Written as DNA, the CDR3 is TGTGCCAGCAGCTCCACCCGGGAGCTGTACAATGAGCAGTTCTTC. Translated, it gives CASSSTRELYNEQFF.

The count of this clone is one. V is TRBV19 and J is TRBJ1-5; 9 bases are a match to TRBD1. Trimming at V came to 2 bases and at J to 7 bases, leaving 15 bases not matched to a gene. Germline-derived CDR1 and CDR2 are LNHDA and SQIVND (reference sequence). The CDR3 has 18 amino acids. CDR3 DNA sequence: TGTGCCAGTAGTATAACCCCTTCCGGGACAGGGAAGAGCCAGCCCCAGCATTTT. Translating it yields CASSITPSGTGKSQPQHF.

The rearrangement uses TRBV11-3 and TRBJ2-7, with no clear D. This CDR3 comprises 13 residues. Germline V CDR1 and CDR2: SGHNT, YENEEA. Trimming took off 3 bases at V and 0 bases at J, with 6 bases between the two ends. As DNA, the CDR3 is TGTGCCAGCAGCTTTGGCAGCTCCTACGAGCAGTACTTC. It translates to CASSFGSSYEQYF.

The rearrangement uses TRBV7-2 and TRBJ1-1, with unresolved D. The CDR3 covers 15 residues. V was shortened by 5 bases and J by 0 bases, with 13 bases between the two germline ends. Germline V gene lookup returns CDR1 SGHTA and CDR2 FQGNSA. The CDR3: CASSIGPQMNTEAFF. The CDR3, as DNA: TGTGCCAGCAGCATCGGCCCACAGATGAACACTGAAGCTTTCTTT.

The chain is built from TRBV10-3 and TRBJ2-6; D is unclear. This CDR3 region has 15 residues. V was clipped by 0 bases and J by 4 bases, with 7 bases between them. Per germline, CDR1 ENHRY and CDR2 SYGVKD. The CDR3 protein is CAISESTSGANVLTF. The CDR3 bases are TGTGCCATCAGTGAGTCAACATCCGGGGCCAACGTCCTGACTTTC.

The rearrangement uses TRBV5-4 and TRBJ2-2; tentatively, D is TRBD2 (6 bases). The V end lost 5 bases, the J end lost 7 bases, and 15 bases lay between the germline ends. Germline V gene data show CDR1 as SGHNT and CDR2 as YYREEE (reference sequence). The CDR3 totals 14 residues. The DNA for the CDR3 is TGTGCCAGCAGAAATAGCGGTTCGGGCGGGGAGCTGTTTTTT. Translating it yields CASRNSGSGGELFF. Full variable domain (remainder filled in from reference TRBV5-4 and TRBJ2-2): ETGVTQSPTHLIKTRGQQVTLRCSSQSGHNTVSWYQQALGQGPQFIFQYYREEENGRGNFPPRFSGLQFPNYSSELNVNALELDDSALYLCASRNSGSGGELFFGEGSRLTVL.

J is TRBJ2-5 and V is TRBV7-2, with a tentative D call TRBD1 (6 bases). The CDR3 spans 14 residues. V was pared by 7 bases and J by 5 bases, with 17 bases between. Germline CDR1 is SGHTA and CDR2 is FQGNSA. The CDR3 loop is CASTLSFQGETQYF. CDR3 nucleotides: TGTGCCAGCACACTATCGTTCCAGGGGGAGACCCAGTACTTC.

DNA for the CDR3: TGTGCCAGCTCACCAGGAGGTCGCTCTGGAAACACCATATATTTT. Protein product: CASSPGGRSGNTIYF. This chain uses TRBV18 with TRBJ1-3; D is ambiguous. CDR3 length equals 15 residues. Per the germline V gene, CDR1 is KGHSH and CDR2 is LQKENI. Trimming left V 2 bases short and J 0 bases short, with 8 bases between.

This sequence joins TRBV9 and TRBJ2-5, with D tentatively TRBD2 (5 bases). Germline CDR1 and CDR2: SGDLS and YYNGEE. This CDR3 is 15 amino acids long. V was clipped by 0 bases and J by 4 bases, with 13 bases between them. CDR3 DNA sequence: TGTGCCAGCAGCGTAGCTCGGAGTGGAGGAGAGACCCAGTACTTC. This encodes CASSVARSGGETQYF. Looking up the rest from reference TRBV9 and TRBJ2-5 gives the full variable domain: DSGVTQTPKHLITATGQRVTLRCSPRSGDLSVYWYQQSLDQGLQFLIQYYNGEERAKGNILERFSAQQFPDLHSELNLSSLELGDSALYFCASSVARSGGETQYFGPGTRLLVL.

V and J are TRBV29-1 and TRBJ2-7, with 10 bases lining up with TRBD2. Germline CDR1 SQVTM, CDR2 ANQGSEA. The CDR3 spans 14 residues. The V and J ends lost 6 bases and 1 base, in that order; junction bases with no gene match: 6. CDR3 loop: CSVALAGVSYEQYF. In nucleotides, the CDR3 is TGCAGCGTCGCCCTAGCGGGGGTTTCCTACGAGCAGTACTTC.

This clone was found a few times. V is TRBV4-3 and J is TRBJ1-2; 7 bases map to TRBD1. Germline loops: CDR1 LGHNA, CDR2 YSLEER. Trimming removed 3 bases from V and 2 bases from J; junction bases left unmatched: 3. This CDR3 region has 14 residues. The CDR3 DNA sequence: TGCGCCAGCAGCCAGAAACAGGGGAACTATGGCTACACCTTC. It codes for CASSQKQGNYGYTF.

The V gene is TRBV18, the J gene TRBJ1-2, with D maybe TRBD1 (5 bases). The length of the CDR3 is 14 residues. CDR1 and CDR2 from the germline V gene are KGHSH and LQKENI. The V end was cut by 1 base, the J end by 2 bases, with 8 bases between. CDR3 sequence reads: CASSPLDTNYGYTF. The CDR3 DNA sequence: TGTGCCAGCTCACCACTGGACACCAACTATGGCTACACCTTC.

This clone was seen only once. The chain links TRBV7-8 to TRBJ1-3, with 9 bases that match TRBD1. With 3 bases clipped from V and 3 bases from J, the junction kept 21 bases outside the gene matches. The CDR3 length is 21 residues. Germline values: CDR1 SGHVS, CDR2 FQNEAQ. DNA of the CDR3: TGTGCCAGCAGCTTTACATTCAGCCCGGGACAGGGCCCCCGGTATGGAAACACCATATATTTT. Protein: CASSFTFSPGQGPRYGNTIYF.

CDR3 loop: CASSFAGLNPAGEKLFF. For the CDR3, the DNA is TGTGCCAGCAGCTTCGCCGGACTTAACCCGGCGGGTGAAAAACTGTTTTTT. The chain couples TRBV5-6 to TRBJ1-4; D gene unclear. V gave up 2 bases and J gave up 7 bases, with 21 bases separating them. The germline V gene encodes CDR1 SGHDT and CDR2 YYEEEE. This CDR3 has 17 amino acids.

The chain joins TRBV10-2 to TRBJ1-4; D might be TRBD1 (5 bases). Looked up from germline, CDR1 is WSHSY and CDR2 is SAAADI. This CDR3 contains 15 residues. The ends were cut back, 6 bases at V and 7 bases at J, with 18 bases in the middle. CDR3 region: CASSPKGPATEKLFF. The CDR3, as DNA: TGCGCCAGCAGCCCGAAGGGGCCGGCGACTGAAAAACTGTTTTTT.

This chain uses TRBV10-1 with TRBJ2-5; 7 bases are shared with TRBD2. V lost 3 bases, J lost 1 base, and 2 bases stayed unmatched. The CDR3 is 14 amino acids. Germline V CDR1 and CDR2: WNHNN, SYGVQD (reference sequence). CDR3 sequence: CASSEGGGQETQYF. The CDR3 nucleotides read TGCGCCAGCAGTGAAGGCGGGGGCCAAGAGACCCAGTACTTC.

The genes are TRBV10-1 and TRBJ1-1; 8 bases are shared with TRBD1. The germline V gene has CDR1 WNHNN and CDR2 SYGVQD (reference sequence). The V and J ends lost 6 bases and 4 bases, in that order; junction bases with no gene match: 4. The CDR3 sequence is 13 residues long. CDR3: CASSLTGGTEAFF. The CDR3, as DNA: TGCGCCAGCAGCCTCACAGGGGGCACTGAAGCTTTCTTT.

This chain links TRBV1 with TRBJ2-3; the table's D call of TRBD2 was not tested on the DNA. TRBV1 is recorded as a pseudogene. The CDR3 sequence is 17 residues long. The CDR3 coding sequence is TGCACCAGCAGCCAAGAAGGGAGCGGGGGGGCGGCAGATACGCAGTATTTT. Translated: CTSSQEGSGGAADTQYF.

The V and J genes are TRBV4-1 and TRBJ2-7, with a weak D call TRBD2 (5 bases). In germline, CDR1 is MGHRA, CDR2 YSYEKL. V was cut by 1 base and J by 2 bases, with 9 bases left in between. The CDR3 is made up of 14 amino acids. The CDR3 DNA reads TGCGCCAGCAGCCAAGTGGGAGACACCTACGAGCAGTACTTC. The encoded protein is CASSQVGDTYEQYF.